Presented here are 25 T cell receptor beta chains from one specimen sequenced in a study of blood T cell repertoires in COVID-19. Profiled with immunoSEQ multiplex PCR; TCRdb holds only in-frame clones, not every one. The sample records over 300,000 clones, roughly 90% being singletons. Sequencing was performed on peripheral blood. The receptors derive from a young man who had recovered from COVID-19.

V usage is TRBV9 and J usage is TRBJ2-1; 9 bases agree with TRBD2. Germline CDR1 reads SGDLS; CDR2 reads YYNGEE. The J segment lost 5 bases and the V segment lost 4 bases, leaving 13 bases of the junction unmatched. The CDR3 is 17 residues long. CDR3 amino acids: CASSPRGGRTSDNEQFF. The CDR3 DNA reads TGTGCCAGCAGCCCTAGGGGGGGACGGACTAGCGACAATGAGCAGTTCTTC.

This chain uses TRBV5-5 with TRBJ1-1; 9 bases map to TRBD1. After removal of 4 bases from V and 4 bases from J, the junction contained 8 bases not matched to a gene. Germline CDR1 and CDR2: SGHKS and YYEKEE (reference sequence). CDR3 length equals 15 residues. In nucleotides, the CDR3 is TGTGCCAGCAGCCTCCAACAGGGGGCGAGCACTGAAGCTTTCTTT. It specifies CASSLQQGASTEAFF.

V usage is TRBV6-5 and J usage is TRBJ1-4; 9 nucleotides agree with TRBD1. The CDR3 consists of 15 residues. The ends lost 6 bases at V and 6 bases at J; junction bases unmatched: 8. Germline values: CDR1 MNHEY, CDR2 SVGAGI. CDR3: CASRTVTGGDEKLFF. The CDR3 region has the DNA TGTGCCAGCAGAACCGTGACAGGGGGGGATGAAAAACTGTTTTTT.

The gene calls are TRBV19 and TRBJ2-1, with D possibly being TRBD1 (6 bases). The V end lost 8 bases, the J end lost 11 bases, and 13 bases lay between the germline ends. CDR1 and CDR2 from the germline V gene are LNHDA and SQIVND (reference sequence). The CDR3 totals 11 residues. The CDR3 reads CASEHRAQQFF. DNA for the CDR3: TGTGCCAGTGAACACAGGGCTCAGCAGTTCTTC.

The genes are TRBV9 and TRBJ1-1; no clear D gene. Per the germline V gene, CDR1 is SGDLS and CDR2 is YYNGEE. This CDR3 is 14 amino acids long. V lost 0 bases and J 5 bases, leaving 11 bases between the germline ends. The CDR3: CASSVGGPATEAFF. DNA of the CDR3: TGTGCCAGCAGCGTAGGAGGGCCGGCGACTGAAGCTTTCTTT. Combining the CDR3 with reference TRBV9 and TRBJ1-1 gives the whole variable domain DSGVTQTPKHLITATGQRVTLRCSPRSGDLSVYWYQQSLDQGLQFLIQYYNGEERAKGNILERFSAQQFPDLHSELNLSSLELGDSALYFCASSVGGPATEAFFGQGTRLTVV.

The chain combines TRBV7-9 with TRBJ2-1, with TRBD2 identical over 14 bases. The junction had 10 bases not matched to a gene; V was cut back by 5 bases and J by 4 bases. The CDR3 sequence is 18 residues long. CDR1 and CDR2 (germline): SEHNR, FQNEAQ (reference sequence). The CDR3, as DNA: TGTGCCAGCAGCCCTCGTCGGACTAGCGGGGGGTATTACAATGAGCAGTTCTTC. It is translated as CASSPRRTSGGYYNEQFF.

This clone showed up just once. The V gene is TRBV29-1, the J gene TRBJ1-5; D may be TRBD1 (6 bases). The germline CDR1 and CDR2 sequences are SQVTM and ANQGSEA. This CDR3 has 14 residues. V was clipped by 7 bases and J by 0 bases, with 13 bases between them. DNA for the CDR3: TGCAGCGCCTTAACAGGGAATAGCAATCAGCCCCAGCATTTT. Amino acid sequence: CSALTGNSNQPQHF.

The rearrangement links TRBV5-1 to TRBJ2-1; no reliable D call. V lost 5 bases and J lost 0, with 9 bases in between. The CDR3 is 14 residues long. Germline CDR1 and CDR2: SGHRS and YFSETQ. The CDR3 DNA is TGCGCCAGCAGTAGACAAAGCTCCTACAATGAGCAGTTCTTC. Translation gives CASSRQSSYNEQFF.

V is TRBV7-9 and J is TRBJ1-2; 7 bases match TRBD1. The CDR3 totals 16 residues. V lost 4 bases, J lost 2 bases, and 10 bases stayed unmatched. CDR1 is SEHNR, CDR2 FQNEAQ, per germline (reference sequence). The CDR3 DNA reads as TGTGCCAGCAGCTCCTACTGGGACAGTGTAAACTATGGCTACACCTTC. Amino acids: CASSSYWDSVNYGYTF.

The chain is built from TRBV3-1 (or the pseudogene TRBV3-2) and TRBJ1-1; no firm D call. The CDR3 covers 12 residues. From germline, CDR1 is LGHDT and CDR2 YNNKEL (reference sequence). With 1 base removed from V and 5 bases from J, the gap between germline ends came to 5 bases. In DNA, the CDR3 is TGTGCCAGCAGCCAAGGCCAGACTGAAGCTTTCTTT. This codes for CASSQGQTEAFF.

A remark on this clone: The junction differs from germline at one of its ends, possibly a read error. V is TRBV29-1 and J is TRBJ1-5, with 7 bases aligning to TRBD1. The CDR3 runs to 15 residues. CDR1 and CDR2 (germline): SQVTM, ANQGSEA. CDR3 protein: CSVEVVGQPLEPSIF. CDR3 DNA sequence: TGCAGCGTTGAAGTCGTGGGACAGCCGCTGGAGCCCAGCATTTTT.

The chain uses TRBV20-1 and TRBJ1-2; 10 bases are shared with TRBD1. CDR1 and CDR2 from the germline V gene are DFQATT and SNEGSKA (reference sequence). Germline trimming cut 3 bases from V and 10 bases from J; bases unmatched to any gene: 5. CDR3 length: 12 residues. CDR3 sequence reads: CSASRQGADYTF. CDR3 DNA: TGCAGTGCTAGTCGACAGGGGGCGGACTACACCTTC.

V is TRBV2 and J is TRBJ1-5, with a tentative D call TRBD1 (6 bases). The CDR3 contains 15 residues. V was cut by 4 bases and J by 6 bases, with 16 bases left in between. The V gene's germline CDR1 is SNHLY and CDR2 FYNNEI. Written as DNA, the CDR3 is TGTGCCAGCAGTGGCGTTGGGGGGGCAGGTCAGCCCCAGCATTTT. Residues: CASSGVGGAGQPQHF.

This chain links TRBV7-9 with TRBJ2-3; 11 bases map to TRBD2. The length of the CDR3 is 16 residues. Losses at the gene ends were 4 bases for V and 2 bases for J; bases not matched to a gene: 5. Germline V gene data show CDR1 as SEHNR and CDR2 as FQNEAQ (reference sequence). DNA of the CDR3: TGTGCCAGCAGCTATATAGCGGGAGGGAACACAGATACGCAGTATTTT. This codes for CASSYIAGGNTDTQYF.

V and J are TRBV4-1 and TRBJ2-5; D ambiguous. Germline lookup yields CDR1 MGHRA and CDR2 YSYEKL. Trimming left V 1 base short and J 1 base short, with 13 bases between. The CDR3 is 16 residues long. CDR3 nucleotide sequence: TGCGCCAGCAGCCAAGGAGGCAGAACGTTCCAAGAGACCCAGTACTTC. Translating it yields CASSQGGRTFQETQYF.

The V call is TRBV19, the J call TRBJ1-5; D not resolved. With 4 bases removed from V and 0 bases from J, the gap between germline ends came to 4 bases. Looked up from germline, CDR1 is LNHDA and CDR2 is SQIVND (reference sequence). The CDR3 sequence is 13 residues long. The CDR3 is CASSTFSNQPQHF. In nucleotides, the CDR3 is TGTGCCAGTAGTACGTTTAGCAATCAGCCCCAGCATTTT.

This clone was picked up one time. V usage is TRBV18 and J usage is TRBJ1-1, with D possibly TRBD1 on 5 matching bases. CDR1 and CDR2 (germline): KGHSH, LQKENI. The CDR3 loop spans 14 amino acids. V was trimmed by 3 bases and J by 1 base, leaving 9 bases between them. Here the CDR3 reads CASSPRVENTEAFF. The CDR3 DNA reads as TGTGCCAGCTCACCCAGGGTCGAGAACACTGAAGCTTTCTTT.

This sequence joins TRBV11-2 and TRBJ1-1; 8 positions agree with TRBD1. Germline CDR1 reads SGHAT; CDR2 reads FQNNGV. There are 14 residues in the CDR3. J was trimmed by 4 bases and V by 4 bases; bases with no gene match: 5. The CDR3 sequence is CASSSMTGATEAFF. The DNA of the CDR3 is TGTGCCAGCAGCTCAATGACAGGGGCCACTGAAGCTTTCTTT.

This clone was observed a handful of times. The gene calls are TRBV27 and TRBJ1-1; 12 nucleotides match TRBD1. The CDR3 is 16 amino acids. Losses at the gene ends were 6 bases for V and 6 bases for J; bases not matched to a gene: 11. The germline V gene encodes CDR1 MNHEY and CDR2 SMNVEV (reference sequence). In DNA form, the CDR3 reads TGTGCCAGCAGCACCGGGACAGGGGGCTTCGGCGCTGAAGCTTTCTTT. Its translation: CASSTGTGGFGAEAFF.

CDR3: CASSSTNRQGAAEAFF. The CDR3 coding sequence is TGTGCCAGCTCATCAACAAATCGACAGGGGGCGGCTGAAGCTTTCTTT. The rearrangement uses TRBV18 and TRBJ1-1; 10 bases agree with TRBD1. This CDR3 region has 16 residues. Unmatched junction bases numbered 12, after V lost 5 bases and J lost 6 bases. Germline CDR1 is KGHSH and CDR2 is LQKENI.

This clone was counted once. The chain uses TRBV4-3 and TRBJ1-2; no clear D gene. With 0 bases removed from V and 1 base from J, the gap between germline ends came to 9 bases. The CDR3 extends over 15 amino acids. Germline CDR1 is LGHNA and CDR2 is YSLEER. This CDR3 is CASSQEEAVNYGYTF. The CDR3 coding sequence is TGCGCCAGCAGCCAAGAGGAGGCAGTTAACTATGGCTACACCTTC.

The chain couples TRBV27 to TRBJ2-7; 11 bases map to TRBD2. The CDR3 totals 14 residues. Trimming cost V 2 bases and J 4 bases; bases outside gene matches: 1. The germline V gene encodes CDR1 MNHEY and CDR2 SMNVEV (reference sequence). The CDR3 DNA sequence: TGTGCCAGCAGTTTACTAGCGGGGGGATACGAGCAGTACTTC. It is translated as CASSLLAGGYEQYF.

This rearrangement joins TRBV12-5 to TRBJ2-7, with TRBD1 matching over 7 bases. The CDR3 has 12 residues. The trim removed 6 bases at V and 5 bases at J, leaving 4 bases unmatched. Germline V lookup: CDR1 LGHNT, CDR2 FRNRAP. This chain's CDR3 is CASGLTGNEQYF. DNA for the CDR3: TGTGCTAGTGGACTGACAGGGAACGAGCAGTACTTC.

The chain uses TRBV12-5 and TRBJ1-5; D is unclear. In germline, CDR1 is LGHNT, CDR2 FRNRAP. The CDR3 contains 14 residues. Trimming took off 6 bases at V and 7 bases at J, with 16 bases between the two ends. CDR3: CASGLLDFVQPQHF. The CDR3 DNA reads TGTGCTAGTGGCTTGCTCGACTTTGTCCAGCCCCAGCATTTT.

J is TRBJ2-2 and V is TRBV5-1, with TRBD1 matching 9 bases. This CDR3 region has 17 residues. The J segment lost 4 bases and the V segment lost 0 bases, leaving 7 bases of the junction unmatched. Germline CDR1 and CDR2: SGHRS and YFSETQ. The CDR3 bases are TGCGCCAGCAGCTTGGGGAGGGACAGGGCTCCCACCGGGGAGCTGTTTTTT. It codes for CASSLGRDRAPTGELFF.